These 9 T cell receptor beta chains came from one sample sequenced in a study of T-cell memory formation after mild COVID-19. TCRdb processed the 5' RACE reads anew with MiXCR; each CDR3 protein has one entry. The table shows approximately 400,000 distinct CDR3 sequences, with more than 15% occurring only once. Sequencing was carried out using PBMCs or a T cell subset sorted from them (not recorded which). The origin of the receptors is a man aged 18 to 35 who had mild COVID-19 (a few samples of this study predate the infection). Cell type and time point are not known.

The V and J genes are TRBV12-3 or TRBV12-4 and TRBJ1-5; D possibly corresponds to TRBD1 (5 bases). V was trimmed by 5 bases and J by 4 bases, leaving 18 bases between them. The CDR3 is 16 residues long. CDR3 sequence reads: CASSPFPGDGNQPQHF. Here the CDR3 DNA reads TGTGCCAGCAGTCCCTTCCCTGGGGACGGAAATCAGCCCCAGCATTTT.

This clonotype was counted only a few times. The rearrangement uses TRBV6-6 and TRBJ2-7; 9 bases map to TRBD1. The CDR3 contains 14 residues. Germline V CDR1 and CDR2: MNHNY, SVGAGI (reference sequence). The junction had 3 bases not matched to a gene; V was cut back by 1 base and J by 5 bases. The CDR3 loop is CASSYYRTGDEQYF. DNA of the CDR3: TGTGCCAGCAGTTACTATCGGACAGGGGACGAGCAGTACTTC.

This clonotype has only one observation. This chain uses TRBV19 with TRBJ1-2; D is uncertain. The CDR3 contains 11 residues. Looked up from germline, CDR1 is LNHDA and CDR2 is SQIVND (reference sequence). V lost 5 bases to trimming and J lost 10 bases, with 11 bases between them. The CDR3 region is CASSYSGTYTF. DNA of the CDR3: TGTGCCAGTAGTTATTCCGGCACCTACACCTTC. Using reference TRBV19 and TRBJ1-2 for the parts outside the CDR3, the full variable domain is DGGITQSPKYLFRKEGQNVTLSCEQNLNHDAMYWYRQDPGQGLRLIYYSQIVNDFQKGDIAEGYSVSREKKESFPLTVTSAQKNPTAFYLCASSYSGTYTFGSGTRLTVV.

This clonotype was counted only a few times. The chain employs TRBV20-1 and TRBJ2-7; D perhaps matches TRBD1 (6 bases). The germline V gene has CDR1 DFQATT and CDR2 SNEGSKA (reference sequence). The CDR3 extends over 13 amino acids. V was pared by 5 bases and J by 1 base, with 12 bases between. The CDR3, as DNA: TGCAGTGCTTTGGACAGCAATTCCTACGAGCAGTACTTC. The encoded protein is CSALDSNSYEQYF.

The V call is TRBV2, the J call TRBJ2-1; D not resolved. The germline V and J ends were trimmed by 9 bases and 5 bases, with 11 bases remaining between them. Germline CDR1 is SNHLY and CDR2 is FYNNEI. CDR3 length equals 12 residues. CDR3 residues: CASPWKDNEQFF. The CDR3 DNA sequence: TGTGCCAGTCCTTGGAAGGACAATGAGCAGTTCTTC. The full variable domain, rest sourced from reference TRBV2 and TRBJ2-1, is EPEVTQTPSHQVTQMGQEVILRCVPISNHLYFYWYRQILGQKVEFLVSFYNNEISEKSEIFDDQFSVERPDGSNFTLKIRSTKLEDSAMYFCASPWKDNEQFFGPGTRLTVL.

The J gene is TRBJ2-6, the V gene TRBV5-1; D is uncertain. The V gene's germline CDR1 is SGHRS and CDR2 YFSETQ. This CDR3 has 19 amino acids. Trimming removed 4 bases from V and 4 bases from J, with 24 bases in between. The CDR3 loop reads CASSPGLVHFRWGANVLTF. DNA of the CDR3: TGCGCCAGCAGCCCAGGCCTAGTGCATTTTCGTTGGGGGGCCAACGTCCTGACTTTC.

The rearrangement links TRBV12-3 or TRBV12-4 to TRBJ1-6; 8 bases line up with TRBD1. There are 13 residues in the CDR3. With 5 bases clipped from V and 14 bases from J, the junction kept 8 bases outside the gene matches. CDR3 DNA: TGTGCCAGCAGTCGGACAGGGTTGGTATCCCTCCACTTT. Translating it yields CASSRTGLVSLHF.

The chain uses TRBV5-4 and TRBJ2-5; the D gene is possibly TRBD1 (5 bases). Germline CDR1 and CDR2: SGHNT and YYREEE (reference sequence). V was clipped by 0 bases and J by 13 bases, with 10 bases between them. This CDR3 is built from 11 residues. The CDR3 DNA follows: TGTGCCAGCAGCTTGGGGGGCCTTAGGTACTTC. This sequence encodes CASSLGGLRYF.

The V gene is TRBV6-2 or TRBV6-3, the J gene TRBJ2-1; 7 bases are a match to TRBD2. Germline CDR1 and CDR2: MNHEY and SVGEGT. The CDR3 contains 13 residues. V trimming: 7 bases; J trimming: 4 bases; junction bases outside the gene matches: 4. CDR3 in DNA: TGTGCCAGCAAGGCGGGGGAGTACAATGAGCAGTTCTTC. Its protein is CASKAGEYNEQFF.